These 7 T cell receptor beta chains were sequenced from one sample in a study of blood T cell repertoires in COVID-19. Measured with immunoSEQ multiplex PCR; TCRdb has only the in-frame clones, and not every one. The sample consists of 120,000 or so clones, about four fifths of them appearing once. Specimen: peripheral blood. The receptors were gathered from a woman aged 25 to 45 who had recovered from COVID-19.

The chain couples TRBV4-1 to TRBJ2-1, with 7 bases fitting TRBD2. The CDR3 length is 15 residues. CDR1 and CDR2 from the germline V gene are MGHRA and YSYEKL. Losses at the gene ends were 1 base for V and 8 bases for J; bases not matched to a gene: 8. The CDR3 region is CASSQAAGTAHEQFF. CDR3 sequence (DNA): TGCGCCAGCAGCCAAGCAGCGGGGACGGCTCATGAGCAGTTCTTC.

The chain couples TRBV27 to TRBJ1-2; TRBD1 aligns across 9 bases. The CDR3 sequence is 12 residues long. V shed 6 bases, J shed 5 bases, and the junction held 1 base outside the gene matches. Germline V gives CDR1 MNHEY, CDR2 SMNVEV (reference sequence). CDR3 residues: CASRQGAYGYTF. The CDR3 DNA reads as TGTGCCAGCAGACAGGGGGCTTATGGCTACACCTTC.

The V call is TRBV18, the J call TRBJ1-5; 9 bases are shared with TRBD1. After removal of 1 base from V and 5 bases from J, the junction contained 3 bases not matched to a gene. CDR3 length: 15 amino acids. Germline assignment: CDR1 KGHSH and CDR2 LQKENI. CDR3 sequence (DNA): TGTGCCAGCTCACCACGAAGGGACAGGGATCAGCCCCAGCATTTT. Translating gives CASSPRRDRDQPQHF.

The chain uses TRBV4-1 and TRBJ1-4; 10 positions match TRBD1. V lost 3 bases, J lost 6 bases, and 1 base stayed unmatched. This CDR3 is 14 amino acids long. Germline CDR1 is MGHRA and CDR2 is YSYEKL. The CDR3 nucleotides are TGCGCCAGCAGCCATGGGACAGGGGATGAAAAACTGTTTTTT. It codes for CASSHGTGDEKLFF.

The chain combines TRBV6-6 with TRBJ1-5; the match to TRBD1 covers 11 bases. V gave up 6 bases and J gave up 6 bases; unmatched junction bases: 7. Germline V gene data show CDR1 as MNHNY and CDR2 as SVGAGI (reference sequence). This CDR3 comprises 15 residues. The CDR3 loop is CASRWDRGKSQPQHF. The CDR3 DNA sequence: TGTGCCAGCAGATGGGACAGGGGGAAGAGTCAGCCCCAGCATTTT.

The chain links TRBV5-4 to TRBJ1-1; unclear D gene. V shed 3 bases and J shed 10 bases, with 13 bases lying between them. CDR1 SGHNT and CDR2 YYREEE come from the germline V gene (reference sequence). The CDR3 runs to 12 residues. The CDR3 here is CASSSGPGIAFF. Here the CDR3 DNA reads TGTGCCAGCAGCTCCGGACCGGGAATAGCTTTCTTT.

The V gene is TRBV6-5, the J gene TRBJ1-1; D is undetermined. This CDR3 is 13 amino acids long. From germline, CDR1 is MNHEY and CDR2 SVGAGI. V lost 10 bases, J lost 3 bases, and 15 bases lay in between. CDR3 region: CATAVEEDTEAFF. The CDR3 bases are TGTGCCACCGCCGTGGAGGAGGACACTGAAGCTTTCTTT.